Listed here is a single TCR beta chain. These data originate in a study of blood T cell repertoires in COVID-19. Study at large: Samples taken during acute and convalescent COVID-19 were collected in the United States, Italy and Spain.

Per germline, CDR1 SGHNT and CDR2 YYREEE (reference sequence). The CDR3 has 15 residues. Trimming cost V 0 bases and J 2 bases, with 11 bases left between them. Study processing details: It was from reference gene primer amplification that nucleated cell counts were estimated. Measured with immunoSEQ multiplex PCR; TCRdb has only the in-frame clones, and not every one. That table is the source of V, J and clone size, and D and trimming were worked out from the DNA. The data hold about 370,000 clones, with about 87% observed a single time. Material: peripheral blood. This clonotype was obtained from a woman in her twenties or thirties with COVID-19, enrolled during active disease. This rearrangement joins TRBV5-4 to TRBJ1-1; tentative D call: TRBD1 (5 bases). The CDR3: CASSLVGQPNTEAFF. The CDR3 coding sequence is TGTGCCAGCAGCTTGGTTGGACAACCTAACACTGAAGCTTTCTTT.